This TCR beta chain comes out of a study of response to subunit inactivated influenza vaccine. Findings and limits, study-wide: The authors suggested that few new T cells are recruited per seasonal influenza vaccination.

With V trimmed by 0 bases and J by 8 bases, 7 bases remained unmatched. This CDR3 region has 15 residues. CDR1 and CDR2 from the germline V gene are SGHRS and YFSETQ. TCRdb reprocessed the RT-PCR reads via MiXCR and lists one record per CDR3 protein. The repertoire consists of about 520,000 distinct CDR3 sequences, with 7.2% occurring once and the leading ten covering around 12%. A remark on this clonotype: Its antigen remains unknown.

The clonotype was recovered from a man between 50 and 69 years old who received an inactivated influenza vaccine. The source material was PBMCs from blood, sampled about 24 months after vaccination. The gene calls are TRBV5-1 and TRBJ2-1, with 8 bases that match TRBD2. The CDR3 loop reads CASSLAPRRGDEQFF. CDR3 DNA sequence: TGCGCCAGCAGCTTGGCCCCCCGGCGGGGGGATGAGCAGTTCTTC. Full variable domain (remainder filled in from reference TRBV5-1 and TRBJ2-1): KAGVTQTPRYLIKTRGQQVTLSCSPISGHRSVSWYQQTPGQGLQFLFEYFSETQRNKGNFPGRFSGRQFSNSRSEMNVSTLELGDSALYLCASSLAPRRGDEQFFGPGTRLTVL.